This TCR beta chain was captured by sequencing in a study of T cells in Graves' hyperthyroidism and ophthalmopathy. In this sample, this clonotype turned up once. Its specificity is unknown. Study results and caveats: Stable hyperthyroidism and ophthalmopathy were separated using 13 V-J signatures.

TCR beta CDR3 regions were amplified from RNA transcripts. With the HTBI primer set, the TCR CDR3 went through a first round of RT-PCR. Using its own MiXCR run on the multiplex PCR reads, TCRdb lists one record per CDR3 protein. This table holds 250,000 to 350,000 distinct CDR3 sequences, 20% to 25% found once. CDR3 size: 13 residues. The germline CDR1 and CDR2 sequences are LNHNV and YYDKDF (reference sequence). V gave up 3 bases and J gave up 0 bases, with 6 bases separating them. Sequenced material: blood. The TCR was taken from a man younger than 40 with Graves' ophthalmopathy. The chain has TRBV15 and TRBJ2-7, with a weak D call TRBD2 (5 bases). The CDR3 reads CATSSGDSYEQYF. CDR3 nucleotides: TGTGCCACCAGCAGCGGGGACTCCTACGAGCAGTACTTC.